Following are 16 T cell receptor beta chains from one sample sequenced in a study of Graves' ophthalmopathy and Graves' hyperthyroidism. From RNA, the CDR3 regions of TCR beta chains were amplified and sequenced. HTBI primers were used in a first-round RT-PCR, which preceded a second-round multiplex PCR. Via MiXCR, TCRdb re-called the multiplex PCR reads, giving one row per CDR3 protein. The repertoire holds around 660,000 distinct CDR3 sequences, with roughly two fifths as singletons. Source material: peripheral blood. The receptors here all came from an adult man with Graves' ophthalmopathy.

This clonotype was seen a handful of times. This rearrangement joins TRBV12-5 to TRBJ1-2, with D possibly TRBD1 on 6 matching bases. CDR1 and CDR2 from the germline V gene are LGHNT and FRNRAP. V was cut by 4 bases and J by 4 bases, with 16 bases left in between. The CDR3 totals 15 residues. The CDR3 DNA reads as TGTGCTAGTGGTTGGACAGCCGGACAGCTCTATGGCTACACCTTC. This sequence encodes CASGWTAGQLYGYTF.

The V call is TRBV2, the J call TRBJ2-5, with 8 bases aligning to TRBD1. This CDR3 contains 17 residues. Trimming removed 7 bases from V and 5 bases from J; junction bases left unmatched: 18. The germline gives CDR1 SNHLY, CDR2 FYNNEI. The CDR3 spells CASKIGQGALPFETQYF. CDR3 in DNA: TGTGCCAGCAAAATTGGGCAGGGGGCGCTTCCTTTTGAGACCCAGTACTTC.

This clonotype was seen repeatedly, ten times or more. J is TRBJ2-2 and V is TRBV7-2; 7 positions agree with TRBD2. Trimming removed 5 bases from V and 9 bases from J; junction bases left unmatched: 3. Per the germline V gene, CDR1 is SGHTA and CDR2 is FQGNSA. The CDR3 runs 12 residues. CDR3 residues: CASSPGRWELFF. The CDR3 DNA reads as TGTGCCAGCAGCCCCGGGAGGTGGGAGCTGTTTTTT.

Comments on this clonotype: The junction and the germline gene differ at one end; a read error may be behind it. The CDR3 reads CASTRGRQNSNQPRHF. The CDR3 DNA reads TGTGCCAGCACTAGGGGACGGCAAAATAGCAATCAGCCCCGGCATTTT. The rearrangement uses TRBV6-5 and TRBJ1-5; a possible D gene is TRBD1 (5 bases). Germline CDR1 reads MNHEY; CDR2 reads SVGAGI. This CDR3 is 16 amino acids long.

Notes on this clonotype: A much bigger clone sits one base away, suggesting this may be a read error. The chain is built from TRBV9 and TRBJ2-5; 11 nucleotides line up with TRBD2. The CDR3 runs to 14 residues. The germline V gene has CDR1 SGDLS and CDR2 YYNGEE. V lost 7 bases, J lost 4 bases, and 6 bases stayed unmatched. The CDR3 DNA reads as TGTGCCAGCGGCGCTCTAGCGGGGGGAGAGACCCAGTACTTC. Its protein is CASGALAGGETQYF.

In regard to this clonotype: Since a much larger clone is just one base distant, this may be a read error. The CDR3 end shows no conserved phenylalanine or tryptophan, and so a read error is likely. This rearrangement joins TRBV7-9 to TRBJ1-1; 8 nucleotides line up with TRBD1. Germline CDR1 SEHNR, CDR2 FQNEAQ (reference sequence). This CDR3 comprises 15 residues. The V segment lost 3 bases and the J segment 0 bases; nucleotides outside the gene matches: 3. CDR3: CASSLQGAMNTEAFL. CDR3 sequence (DNA): TGTGCCAGCAGCTTGCAGGGGGCCATGAACACTGAAGCTTTCCTT.

Regarding this clonotype: A read error may explain this, as a much larger clone is one base away. J is TRBJ1-2 and V is TRBV7-2; possibly TRBD1 for D (5 bases). This CDR3 has 14 residues. CDR1 SGHTA and CDR2 FQGNSA come from the germline V gene. Trimming left V 0 bases short and J 4 bases short, with 9 bases between. The CDR3 DNA sequence: TGTGCCAGCAGCTTAGCGGGGGAGTGCTATGGCTACACCTTC. This sequence encodes CASSLAGECYGYTF.

The chain links TRBV2 to TRBJ1-4; D remains ambiguous. Per the germline V gene, CDR1 is SNHLY and CDR2 is FYNNEI. V was trimmed by 6 bases and J by 0 bases, leaving 8 bases between them. CDR3 length: 14 residues. The CDR3 coding sequence is TGTGCCAGCAGAAAACTGACAACTAATGAAAAACTGTTTTTT. It yields the protein CASRKLTTNEKLFF.

This clonotype appeared a few times. This sequence joins TRBV6-1 and TRBJ1-2; D remains unclear. The CDR3 consists of 15 residues. V was pared by 7 bases and J by 5 bases, with 20 bases between. CDR1 and CDR2 (germline): MNHNS, SASEGT. The CDR3 region has the DNA TGTGCCAGCACTTATTGGCCGAACGGTCGTTATGGCTACACCTTC. Its translation is CASTYWPNGRYGYTF.

V and J are TRBV25-1 and TRBJ1-6, with D maybe TRBD1 (5 bases). In germline, CDR1 is MGHDK, CDR2 SYGVNS. With 5 bases removed from V and 7 bases from J, the gap between germline ends came to 9 bases. This CDR3 region has 13 residues. The CDR3 region has the DNA TGTGCCAGCAGTAATACAGGAAATTCACCCCTCCACTTT. This translates into CASSNTGNSPLHF.

The chain recombines TRBV30 with TRBJ2-5, with D perhaps TRBD2 (5 bases). Trimming cost V 1 base and J 1 base, with 7 bases left between them. Germline CDR1 and CDR2: GTSNPN and SVGIG (reference sequence). The CDR3 sequence is 13 residues long. This CDR3 is CAWSGGFQETQYF. DNA of the CDR3: TGTGCCTGGAGTGGCGGGTTCCAAGAGACCCAGTACTTC.

This clonotype appeared a few times. The chain joins TRBV27 to TRBJ1-1, with D maybe TRBD1 (6 bases). This CDR3 has 15 residues. Trimming removed 5 bases from V and 0 bases from J, with 13 bases in between. From germline, CDR1 is MNHEY and CDR2 SMNVEV (reference sequence). The CDR3 DNA is TGTGCCAGCAGTGGCAGGGGAAGCCTGAACACTGAAGCTTTCTTT. This gives the protein CASSGRGSLNTEAFF.

This clonotype has ten or more counts. The chain uses TRBV29-1 and TRBJ1-1; perhaps TRBD1 as D (5 bases). Germline lookup yields CDR1 SQVTM and CDR2 ANQGSEA. The CDR3 is 13 residues long. V dropped 4 bases and J dropped 5 bases, with 14 bases sitting between them. CDR3 amino acids: CSVVLQGGTEAFF. The CDR3 DNA reads TGCAGCGTTGTGCTGCAGGGCGGAACTGAAGCTTTCTTT.

V usage is TRBV2 and J usage is TRBJ2-7; 12 bases are a match to TRBD1. The V gene's germline CDR1 is SNHLY and CDR2 FYNNEI. The CDR3 is made up of 15 amino acids. V was clipped by 8 bases and J by 4 bases; unmatched bases: 9. The CDR3 region is CASGGTGGAGYEQYF. DNA for the CDR3: TGTGCCAGCGGCGGGACAGGGGGCGCGGGATACGAGCAGTACTTC.

This clonotype was picked up a small number of times. The V gene is TRBV12-3 or TRBV12-4, the J gene TRBJ1-2; 10 bases are shared with TRBD1. V shed 6 bases and J 8 bases; nucleotides not matched to a gene: 9. The CDR3 contains 14 residues. The CDR3 here is CASSRGTGVSGYTF. The CDR3 nucleotides are TGTGCCAGCAGCCGGGGGACAGGGGTGAGCGGCTACACCTTC.

The sample holds many counts of this clonotype. This chain links TRBV19 with TRBJ2-7, with unresolved D. Trimming took off 5 bases at V and 6 bases at J, with 20 bases between the two ends. The CDR3 is made up of 15 amino acids. Germline V gene data show CDR1 as LNHDA and CDR2 as SQIVND (reference sequence). DNA of the CDR3: TGTGCCAGTAGTCCGGCCCCCAGGCAGCTGAGCGAGCAGTACTTC. This codes for CASSPAPRQLSEQYF.